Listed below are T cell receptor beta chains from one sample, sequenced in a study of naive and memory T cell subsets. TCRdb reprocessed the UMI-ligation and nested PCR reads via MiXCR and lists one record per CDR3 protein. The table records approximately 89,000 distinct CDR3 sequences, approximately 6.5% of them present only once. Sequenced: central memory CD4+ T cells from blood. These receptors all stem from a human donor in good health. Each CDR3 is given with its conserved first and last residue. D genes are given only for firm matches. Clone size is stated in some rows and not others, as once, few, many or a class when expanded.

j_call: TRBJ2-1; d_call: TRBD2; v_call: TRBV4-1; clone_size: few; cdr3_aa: CASSQGKGKAGGLYFEEQFF; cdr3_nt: TGCGCCAGCAGCCAAGGAAAGGGAAAGGCGGGGGGGCTGTATTTCGAGGAGCAGTTCTTC
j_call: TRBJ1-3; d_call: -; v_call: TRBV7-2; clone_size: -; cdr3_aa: CASSPSPGSGNTIYF; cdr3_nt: TGTGCCAGCAGCCCCTCGCCGGGCTCTGGAAACACCATATATTTT
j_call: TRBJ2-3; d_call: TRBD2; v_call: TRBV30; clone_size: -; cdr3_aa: CAWSGGWRGVEDTQYF; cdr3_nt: TGTGCCTGGAGTGGGGGCTGGCGGGGGGTTGAAGATACGCAGTATTTT
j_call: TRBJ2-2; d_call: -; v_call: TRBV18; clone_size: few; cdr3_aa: CASSPQANTGELFF; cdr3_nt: TGTGCCAGCTCACCCCAGGCGAACACCGGGGAGCTGTTTTTT
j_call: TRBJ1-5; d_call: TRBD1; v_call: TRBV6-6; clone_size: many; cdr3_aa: CASRASDRGNQPQHF; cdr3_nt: TGTGCCAGCAGAGCCTCGGACAGGGGAAATCAGCCCCAGCATTTT
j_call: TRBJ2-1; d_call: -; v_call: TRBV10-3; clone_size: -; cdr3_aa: CAIGERQGGMFF; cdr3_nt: TGTGCCATCGGGGAACGACAGGGAGGTATGTTCTTC
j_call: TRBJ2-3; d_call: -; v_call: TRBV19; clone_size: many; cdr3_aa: CASSQTAHTQYF; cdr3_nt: TGTGCCAGTAGCCAGACTGCCCATACGCAGTATTTT
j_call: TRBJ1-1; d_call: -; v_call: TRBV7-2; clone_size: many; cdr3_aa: CASSSSPNTEAFF; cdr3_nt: TGTGCCAGCAGCTCTAGCCCCAACACTGAAGCTTTCTTT
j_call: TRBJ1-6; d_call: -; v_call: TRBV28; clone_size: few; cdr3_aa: CASRSPAGDNSPLHF; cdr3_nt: TGTGCCAGCCGCTCCCCGGCAGGGGACAATTCACCCCTCCACTTT
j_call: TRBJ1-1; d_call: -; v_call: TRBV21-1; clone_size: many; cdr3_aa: CASSKNGQGTGGDEAFF; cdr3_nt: TGTGCCAGCAGCAAAAACGGACAGGGGACTGGCGGGGATGAAGCTTTCTTT
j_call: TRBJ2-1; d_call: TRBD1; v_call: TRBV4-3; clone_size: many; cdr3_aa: CASSQFLRDRGTPNEQFF; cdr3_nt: TGCGCCAGCAGCCAATTTTTAAGGGACAGGGGGACCCCCAATGAGCAGTTCTTC
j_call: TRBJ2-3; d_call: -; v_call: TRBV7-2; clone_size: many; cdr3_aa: CASCLGRGDTQYF; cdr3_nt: TGTGCCAGCTGCTTAGGCCGGGGAGATACGCAGTATTTT
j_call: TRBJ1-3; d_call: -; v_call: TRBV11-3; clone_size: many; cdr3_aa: CASSRPSSGNTIYF; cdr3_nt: TGTGCCAGCAGCCGCCCCAGCTCTGGAAACACCATATATTTT
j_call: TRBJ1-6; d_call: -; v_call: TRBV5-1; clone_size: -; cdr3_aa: CASSVGQDNSPLHF; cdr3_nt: TGCGCCAGCAGCGTCGGGCAGGATAATTCACCCCTCCACTTT
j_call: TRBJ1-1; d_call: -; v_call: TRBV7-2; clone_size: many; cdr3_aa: CASSQRAGRHTEAFF; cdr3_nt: TGTGCCAGCAGCCAGCGGGCAGGGCGACACACTGAAGCTTTCTTT